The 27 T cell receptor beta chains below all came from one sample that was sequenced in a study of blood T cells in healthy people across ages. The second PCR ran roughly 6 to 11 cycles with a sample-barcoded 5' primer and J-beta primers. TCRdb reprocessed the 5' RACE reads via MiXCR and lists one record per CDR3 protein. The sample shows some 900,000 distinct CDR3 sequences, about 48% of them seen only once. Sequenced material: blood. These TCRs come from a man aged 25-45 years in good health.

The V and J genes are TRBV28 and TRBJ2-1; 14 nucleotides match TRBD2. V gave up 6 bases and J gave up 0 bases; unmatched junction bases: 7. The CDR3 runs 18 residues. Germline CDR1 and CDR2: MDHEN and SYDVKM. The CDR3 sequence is CASRLGTSGGHSYNEQFF. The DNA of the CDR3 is TGTGCCAGCAGACTAGGGACTAGCGGGGGACACTCCTACAATGAGCAGTTCTTC.

The CDR3 DNA reads as TGTGCCATCAGTGCTGGGGGCTCCTACGAGCAGTACTTC. Encoded protein: CAISAGGSYEQYF. The chain recombines TRBV10-3 with TRBJ2-7; D may be TRBD1 or TRBD2 (5 bases each). The CDR3 consists of 13 residues. Trimming shortened V by 4 bases and J by 0 bases, and 7 bases separated the two germline ends. Germline V gives CDR1 ENHRY, CDR2 SYGVKD.

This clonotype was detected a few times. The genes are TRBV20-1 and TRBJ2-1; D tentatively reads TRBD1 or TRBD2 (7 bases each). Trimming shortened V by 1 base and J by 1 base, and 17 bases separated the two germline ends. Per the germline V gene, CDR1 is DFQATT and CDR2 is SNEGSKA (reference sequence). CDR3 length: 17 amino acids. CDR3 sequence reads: CSARVGQGEGSYNEQFF. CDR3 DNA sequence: TGCAGTGCTAGAGTTGGGCAGGGGGAGGGTTCCTACAATGAGCAGTTCTTC.

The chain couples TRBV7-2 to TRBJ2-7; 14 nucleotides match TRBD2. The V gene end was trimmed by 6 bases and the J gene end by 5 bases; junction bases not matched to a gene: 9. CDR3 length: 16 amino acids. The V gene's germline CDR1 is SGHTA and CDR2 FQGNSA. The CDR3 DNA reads TGTGCCAGCAGGCCCGGGACTAGCGGGGGATCCCACGAGCAGTACTTC. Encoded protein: CASRPGTSGGSHEQYF.

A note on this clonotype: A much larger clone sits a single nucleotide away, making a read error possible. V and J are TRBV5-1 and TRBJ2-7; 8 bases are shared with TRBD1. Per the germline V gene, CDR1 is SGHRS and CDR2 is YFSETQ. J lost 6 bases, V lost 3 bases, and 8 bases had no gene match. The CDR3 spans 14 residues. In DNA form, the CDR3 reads TGCGCCAGCAGCTGGCAGGGGGCAGCTCGCGAGCAGTACTTC. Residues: CASSWQGAAREQYF.

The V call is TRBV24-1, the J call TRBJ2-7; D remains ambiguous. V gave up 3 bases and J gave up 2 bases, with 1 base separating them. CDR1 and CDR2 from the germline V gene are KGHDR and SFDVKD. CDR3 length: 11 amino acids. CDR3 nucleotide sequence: TGTGCCACCAGTGATACCTACGAGCAGTACTTC. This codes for CATSDTYEQYF.

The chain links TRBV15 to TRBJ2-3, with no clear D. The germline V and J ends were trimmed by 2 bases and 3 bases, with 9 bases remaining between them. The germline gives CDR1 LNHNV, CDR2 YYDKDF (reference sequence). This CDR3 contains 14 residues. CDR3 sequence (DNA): TGTGCCACCAGCAGATCAGGACGTACAGATACGCAGTATTTT. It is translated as CATSRSGRTDTQYF.

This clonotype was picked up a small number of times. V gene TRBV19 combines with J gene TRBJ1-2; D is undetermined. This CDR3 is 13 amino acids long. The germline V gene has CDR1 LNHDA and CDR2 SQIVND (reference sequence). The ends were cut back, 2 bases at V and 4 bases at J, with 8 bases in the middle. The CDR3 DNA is TGTGCCAGTAGTATAAGGACTGGCTATGGCTACACCTTC. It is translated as CASSIRTGYGYTF.

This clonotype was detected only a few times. The chain's CDR3 is CASSKWPTSGVGTDTQYF. The DNA for the CDR3 is TGTGCCAGCAGCAAATGGCCAACTAGCGGGGTAGGGACAGATACGCAGTATTTT. This sequence joins TRBV28 and TRBJ2-3, with 10 bases matching TRBD2. V lost 6 bases to trimming and J lost 3 bases; unmatched junction nucleotides: 15. The germline CDR1 and CDR2 sequences are MDHEN and SYDVKM. The CDR3 spans 18 residues.

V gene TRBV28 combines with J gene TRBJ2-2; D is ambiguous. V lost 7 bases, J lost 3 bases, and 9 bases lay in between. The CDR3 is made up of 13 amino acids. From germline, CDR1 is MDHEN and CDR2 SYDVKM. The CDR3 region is CASTTTDTGELFF. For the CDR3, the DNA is TGTGCCAGCACGACAACCGACACCGGGGAGCTGTTTTTT.

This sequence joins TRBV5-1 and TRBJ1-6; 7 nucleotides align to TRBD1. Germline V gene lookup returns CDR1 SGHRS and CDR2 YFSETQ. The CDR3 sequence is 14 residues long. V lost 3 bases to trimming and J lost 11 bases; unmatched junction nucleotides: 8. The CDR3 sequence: CASSWGQSMTPLHF. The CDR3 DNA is TGCGCCAGCAGCTGGGGACAGTCCATGACACCCCTCCACTTT.

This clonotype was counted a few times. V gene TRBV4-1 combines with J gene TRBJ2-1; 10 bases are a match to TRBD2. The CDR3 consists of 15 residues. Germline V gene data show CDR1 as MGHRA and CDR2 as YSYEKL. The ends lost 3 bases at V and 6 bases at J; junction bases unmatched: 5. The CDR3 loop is CASSQISGGLNEQFF. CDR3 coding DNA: TGCGCCAGCAGCCAGATTAGCGGGGGGCTCAATGAGCAGTTCTTC.

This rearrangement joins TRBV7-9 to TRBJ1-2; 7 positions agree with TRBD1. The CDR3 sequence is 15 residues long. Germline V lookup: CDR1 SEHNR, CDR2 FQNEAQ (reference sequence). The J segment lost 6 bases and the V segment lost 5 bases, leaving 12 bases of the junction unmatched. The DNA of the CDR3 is TGTGCCAGCAGCCCCCAGACAGGGAATGGCGATGGCTACACCTTC. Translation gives CASSPQTGNGDGYTF.

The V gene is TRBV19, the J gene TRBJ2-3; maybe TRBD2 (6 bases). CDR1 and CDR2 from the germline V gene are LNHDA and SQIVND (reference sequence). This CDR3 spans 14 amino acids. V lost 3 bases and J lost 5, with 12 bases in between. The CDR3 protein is CASSIVLAVDTQYF. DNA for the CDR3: TGTGCCAGTAGTATCGTACTAGCCGTAGATACGCAGTATTTT.

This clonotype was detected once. The CDR3 nucleotides are TGTGCCAGCAGCTTGGTTTCGGGGTCTAAAAACATTCAGTACTTC. Encoded protein: CASSLVSGSKNIQYF. The chain recombines TRBV5-4 with TRBJ2-4; maybe TRBD2 (5 bases). Germline V gene lookup returns CDR1 SGHNT and CDR2 YYREEE (reference sequence). The ends were cut back, 0 bases at V and 4 bases at J, with 11 bases in the middle. The CDR3 has 15 amino acids.

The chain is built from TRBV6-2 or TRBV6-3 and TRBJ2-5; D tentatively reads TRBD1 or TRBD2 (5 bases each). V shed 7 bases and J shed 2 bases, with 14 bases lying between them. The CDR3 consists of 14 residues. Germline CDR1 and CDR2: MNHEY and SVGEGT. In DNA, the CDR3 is TGTGCCAGCATACGACCTGGGACGCAAGAGACCCAGTACTTC. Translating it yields CASIRPGTQETQYF.

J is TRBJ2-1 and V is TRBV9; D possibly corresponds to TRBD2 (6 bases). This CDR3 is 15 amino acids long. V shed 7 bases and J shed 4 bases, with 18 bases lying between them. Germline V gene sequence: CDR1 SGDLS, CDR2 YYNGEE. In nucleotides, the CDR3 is TGTGCCAGCGGCCCCGCAGGGACTGGATACAATGAGCAGTTCTTC. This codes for CASGPAGTGYNEQFF. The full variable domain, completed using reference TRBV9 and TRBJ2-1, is DSGVTQTPKHLITATGQRVTLRCSPRSGDLSVYWYQQSLDQGLQFLIQYYNGEERAKGNILERFSAQQFPDLHSELNLSSLELGDSALYFCASGPAGTGYNEQFFGPGTRLTVL.

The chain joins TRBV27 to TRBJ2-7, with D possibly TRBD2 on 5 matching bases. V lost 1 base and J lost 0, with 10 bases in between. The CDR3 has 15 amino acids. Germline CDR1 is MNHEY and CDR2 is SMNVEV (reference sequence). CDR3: CASSLLRENSYEQYF. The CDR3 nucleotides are TGTGCCAGCAGTTTATTGAGGGAAAACTCCTACGAGCAGTACTTC.

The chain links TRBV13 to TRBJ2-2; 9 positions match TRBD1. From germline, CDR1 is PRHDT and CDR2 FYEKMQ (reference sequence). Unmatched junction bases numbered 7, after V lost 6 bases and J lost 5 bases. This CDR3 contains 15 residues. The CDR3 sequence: CASSNDRGLTGELFF. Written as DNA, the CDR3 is TGTGCCAGCAGTAACGACAGGGGGTTGACCGGGGAGCTGTTTTTT.

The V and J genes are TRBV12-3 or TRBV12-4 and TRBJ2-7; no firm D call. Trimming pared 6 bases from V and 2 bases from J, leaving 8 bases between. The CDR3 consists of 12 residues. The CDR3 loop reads CASRSVAYEQYF. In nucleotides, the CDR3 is TGTGCCAGCAGATCAGTCGCCTACGAGCAGTACTTC.

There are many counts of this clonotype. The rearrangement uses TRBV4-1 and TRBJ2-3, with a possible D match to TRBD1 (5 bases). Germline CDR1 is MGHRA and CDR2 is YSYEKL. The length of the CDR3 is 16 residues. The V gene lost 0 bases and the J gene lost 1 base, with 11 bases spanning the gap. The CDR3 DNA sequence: TGCGCCAGCAGCCAAGAAGGACACCCGGGCACAGATACGCAGTATTTT. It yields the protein CASSQEGHPGTDTQYF.

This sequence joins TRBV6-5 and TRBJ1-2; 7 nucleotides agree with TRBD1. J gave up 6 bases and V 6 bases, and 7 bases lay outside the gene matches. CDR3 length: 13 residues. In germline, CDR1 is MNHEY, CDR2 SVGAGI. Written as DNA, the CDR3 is TGTGCCAGCAGCCACGACAGGGTCCATGGCTACACCTTC. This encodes CASSHDRVHGYTF.

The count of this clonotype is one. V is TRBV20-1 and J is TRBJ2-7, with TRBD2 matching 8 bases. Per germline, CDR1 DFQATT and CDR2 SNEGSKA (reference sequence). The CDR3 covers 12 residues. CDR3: CQGASGSYEQYF. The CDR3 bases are TGCCAAGGAGCGAGCGGGAGCTACGAGCAGTACTTC.

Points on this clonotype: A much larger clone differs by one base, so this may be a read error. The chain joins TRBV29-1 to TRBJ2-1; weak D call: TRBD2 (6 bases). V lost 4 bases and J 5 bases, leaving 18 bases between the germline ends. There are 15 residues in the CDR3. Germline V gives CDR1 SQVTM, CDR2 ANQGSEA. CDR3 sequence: CSVAWREASNNEQFF. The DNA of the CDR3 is TGCAGCGTTGCATGGAGGGAGGCGTCCAACAATGAGCAGTTCTTC.

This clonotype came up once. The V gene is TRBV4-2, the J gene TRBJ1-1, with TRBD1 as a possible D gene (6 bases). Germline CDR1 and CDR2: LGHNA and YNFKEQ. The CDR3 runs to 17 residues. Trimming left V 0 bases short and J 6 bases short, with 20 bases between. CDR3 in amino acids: CASSQDLLPGAIAEAFF. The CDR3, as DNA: TGTGCCAGCAGCCAAGATCTTCTCCCAGGGGCAATAGCTGAAGCTTTCTTT.

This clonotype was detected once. The CDR3 sequence is CASSLGGRGWTQYF. In DNA, the CDR3 is TGTGCCAGCAGCTTAGGTGGTCGGGGTTGGACCCAGTACTTC. The chain has TRBV7-2 and TRBJ2-5, with D perhaps TRBD2 (5 bases). The V gene lost 1 base and the J gene lost 7 bases, with 13 bases spanning the gap. The CDR3 length is 14 residues. The germline V gene encodes CDR1 SGHTA and CDR2 FQGNSA.

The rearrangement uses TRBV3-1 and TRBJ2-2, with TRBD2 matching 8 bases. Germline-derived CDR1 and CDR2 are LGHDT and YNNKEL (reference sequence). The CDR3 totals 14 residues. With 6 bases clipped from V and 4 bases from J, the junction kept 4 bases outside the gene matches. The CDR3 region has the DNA TGTGCCAGCAGTCGACTAGCGTTCACCGGGGAGCTGTTTTTT. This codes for CASSRLAFTGELFF.